This T cell receptor beta chain was retrieved from a study of CD8 T cell repertoires and HIV-1 epitope variants. About the study: Twenty-five autologous and known Gag and Nef epitope variant peptides each stimulated T cells separately. The study, taken as a whole, reports: No clonotypes responded to the TAALDMSHF plasma variant; four to six recognized KF9, one HW9.

About this clone itself: What it recognizes is unknown.

Germline V gene lookup returns CDR1 MDHEN and CDR2 SYDVKM. This CDR3 has 15 residues. Trimming left V 6 bases short and J 0 bases short, with 12 bases between. Survey-depth immunoSEQ sequencing covered TCR beta CDR3 regions. Here immunoSEQ multiplex PCR was the method, and the copy in TCRdb shows in-frame clones only, minus some. The sample consists of fewer than 5,500 clones, more than 50% of them appearing once. Sequences were obtained from cultured CD8+ T cells derived from PBMCs. This chain uses TRBV28 with TRBJ1-3; D unclear. The sequence was obtained from a male donor with HIV. The CDR3 DNA follows: TGTGCCAGCAGCACCCTGAGGGTCTCTGGAAACACCATATATTTT. Amino acids: CASSTLRVSGNTIYF.